This TCR beta chain comes out of a study of blood T cells in healthy people across ages. The CDR3 sequence is 14 residues long. The germline V and J ends were trimmed by 0 bases and 3 bases, with 9 bases remaining between them. Germline lookup yields CDR1 MNHEY and CDR2 SMNVEV (reference sequence). Only a few counts were recorded for this clonotype. The use of a sample-barcoded 5' primer and a J-beta primer mix characterized a second PCR of roughly 6 to 11 cycles. TCRdb passed the 5' RACE reads through MiXCR, listing each CDR3 protein once. The sample consists of about 1 million distinct CDR3 sequences, around 45% of them appearing once.

The source is a woman aged 55-70 years in good health. The rearrangement joins TRBV27 to TRBJ2-7, with D possibly being TRBD1 (6 bases). Sequencing was done on a sample of blood. CDR3 nucleotide sequence: TGTGCCAGCAGTTTATCCGGACAGATCTACGAGCAGTACTTC. Its protein product is CASSLSGQIYEQYF.